The T cell receptor beta chain described here comes from a study of blood T cell repertoires in COVID-19. Study-wide context: Collection of acute and convalescent COVID-19 samples took place in the United States, Italy and Spain. T cells, B-cell-depleted T cells, or PBMCs supplied cDNA or gDNA.

Trimming took 5 bases from V and 5 from J, leaving 22 bases between them. There are 16 residues in the CDR3. In germline, CDR1 is SGHAT, CDR2 FQNNGV. In the authors' methods: Reference gene primers were amplified, and this amplification served to estimate nucleated cell counts. Profiled with immunoSEQ multiplex PCR; TCRdb holds only in-frame clones, not every one. V and J calls and clone size are those listed in that table; D and trimming were worked out from the DNA. The sample has around 180,000 clones; around 67% are singletons. The genes are TRBV11-2 and TRBJ2-7; tentative D call: TRBD1 (6 bases). The sample consisted of peripheral blood. This receptor was obtained from a woman older than 75 with acute or convalescent COVID-19. The DNA of the CDR3 is TGTGCCAGCAGCGCCCAGCTCCGGGACAAAGTAGACGAGCAGTACTTC. This encodes CASSAQLRDKVDEQYF.